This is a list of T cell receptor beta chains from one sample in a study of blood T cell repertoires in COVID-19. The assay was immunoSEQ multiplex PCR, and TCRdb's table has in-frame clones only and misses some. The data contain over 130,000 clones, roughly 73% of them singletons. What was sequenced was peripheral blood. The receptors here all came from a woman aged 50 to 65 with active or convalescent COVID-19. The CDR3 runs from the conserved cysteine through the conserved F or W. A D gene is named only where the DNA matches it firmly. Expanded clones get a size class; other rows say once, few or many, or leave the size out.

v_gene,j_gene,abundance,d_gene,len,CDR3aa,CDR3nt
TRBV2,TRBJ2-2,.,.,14,CASSEGPGAGELFF,TGTGCCAGCAGTGAAGGTCCAGGCGCGGGGGAGCTGTTTTTT
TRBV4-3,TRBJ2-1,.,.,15,CASSQDRFSYNEQFF,TGCGCCAGCAGCCAAGACAGGTTCTCCTACAATGAGCAGTTCTTC
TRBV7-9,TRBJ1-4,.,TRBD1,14,CASSRTGGGEKLFF,TGTGCCAGCAGCAGGACAGGGGGTGGCGAAAAACTGTTTTTT
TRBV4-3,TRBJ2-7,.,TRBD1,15,CASSRMTGGSYEQYF,TGCGCCAGCAGCCGGATGACAGGGGGTTCCTACGAGCAGTACTTC
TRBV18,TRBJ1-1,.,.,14,CASSPTIRNTEAFF,TGTGCCAGCTCCCCAACAATAAGGAACACTGAAGCTTTCTTT
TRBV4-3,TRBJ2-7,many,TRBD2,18,CASSQDGHGTRSPYEQYF,TGCGCCAGCAGCCAAGACGGCCACGGGACTAGATCGCCCTACGAGCAGTACTTC
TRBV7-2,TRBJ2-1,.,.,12,CASSSLTWEQFF,TGTGCCAGCAGCTCACTTACTTGGGAGCAGTTCTTC
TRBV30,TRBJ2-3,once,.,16,CAWSVGGFSSTDTQYF,TGTGCCTGGAGTGTAGGAGGGTTCTCTAGCACAGATACGCAGTATTTT
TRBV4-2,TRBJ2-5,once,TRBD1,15,CASSQADRGGETQYF,TGTGCCAGCAGCCAAGCTGACAGGGGGGGGGAGACCCAGTACTTC
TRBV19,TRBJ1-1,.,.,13,CASSISRDTEAFF,TGTGCCAGTAGTATTTCCAGGGACACTGAAGCTTTCTTT
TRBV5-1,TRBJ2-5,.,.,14,CASSLGLEYQTQYF,TGCGCCAGCAGCTTGGGACTGGAATATCAGACCCAGTACTTC
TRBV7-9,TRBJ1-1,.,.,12,CASRGVPPEAFF,TGTGCCAGCAGAGGGGTACCCCCCGAAGCTTTCTTT
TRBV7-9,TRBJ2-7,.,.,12,CASSLQSYEQYF,TGTGCCAGCAGCCTACAGAGTTACGAGCAGTACTTC
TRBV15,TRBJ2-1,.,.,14,CATRGLNSYNEQFF,TGTGCCACCAGAGGACTGAACTCCTACAATGAGCAGTTCTTC
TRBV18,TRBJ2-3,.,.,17,CASSPFGSQGSTDTQYF,TGTGCCAGCTCACCATTTGGGTCACAGGGATCCACAGATACGCAGTATTTT
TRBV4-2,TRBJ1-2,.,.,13,CASSLSLGSGCTF,TGTGCCAGCAGCCTCAGCCTCGGGTCAGGGTGCACCTTC
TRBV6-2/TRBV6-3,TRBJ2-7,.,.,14,CASIPTVSGAEQYF,TGTGCCAGCATCCCGACCGTGTCGGGTGCCGAGCAGTACTTC
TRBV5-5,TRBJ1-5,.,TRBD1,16,CASSPGTGGSNQPQHF,TGTGCCAGCAGCCCCGGGACAGGGGGGAGCAATCAGCCCCAGCATTTT
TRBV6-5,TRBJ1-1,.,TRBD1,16,CASSYVTGGANTEAFF,TGTGCCAGCAGTTACGTAACAGGGGGCGCGAACACTGAAGCTTTCTTT
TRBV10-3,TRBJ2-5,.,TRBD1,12,CAIRDREETQYF,TGTGCCATACGGGACAGGGAAGAGACCCAGTACTTC
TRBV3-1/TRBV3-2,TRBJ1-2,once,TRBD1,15,CASSPGDRASRGYTF,TGTGCCAGCAGCCCCGGCGACAGGGCGAGTAGAGGCTACACCTTC
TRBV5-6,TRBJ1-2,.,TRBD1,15,CASSPFTGGGYGYTF,TGTGCCAGCAGCCCCTTCACAGGGGGCGGTTATGGCTACACCTTC
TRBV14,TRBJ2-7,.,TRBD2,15,CASSQTSGTSYEQYF,TGTGCCAGCAGCCAAACTAGCGGGACCTCCTACGAGCAGTACTTC
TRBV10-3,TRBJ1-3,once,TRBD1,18,CAIRSGTGVGGSGNTIYF,TGTGCCATCAGGTCCGGGACAGGAGTGGGGGGCTCTGGAAACACCATATATTTT
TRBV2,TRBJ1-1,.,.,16,CASSEGSGGWDTEAFF,TGTGCCAGCAGTGAAGGCTCGGGGGGTTGGGACACTGAAGCTTTCTTT
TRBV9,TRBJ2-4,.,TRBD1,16,CASSARQGKAKNIQYF,TGTGCCAGCAGCGCCAGACAGGGTAAAGCCAAAAACATTCAGTACTTC
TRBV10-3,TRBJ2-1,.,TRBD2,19,CAISAVFLLGEGSYNEQFF,TGTGCCATCAGTGCGGTCTTTTTACTGGGGGAGGGGTCCTACAATGAGCAGTTCTTC
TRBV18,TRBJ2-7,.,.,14,CASSPLISPYEQYF,TGTGCCAGCTCACCACTCATCAGTCCCTACGAGCAGTACTTC
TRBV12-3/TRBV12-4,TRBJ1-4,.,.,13,CASRRQGYEKLFF,TGTGCCAGCAGGCGCCAGGGTTATGAAAAACTGTTTTTT
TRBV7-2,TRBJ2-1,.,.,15,CASSLSNLGDNEQFF,TGTGCCAGCAGCCTCTCAAACTTGGGCGACAATGAGCAGTTCTTC
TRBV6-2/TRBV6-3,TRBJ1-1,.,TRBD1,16,CASSYAGQGANTEAFF,TGTGCCAGCAGTTACGCGGGACAGGGGGCGAACACTGAAGCTTTCTTT
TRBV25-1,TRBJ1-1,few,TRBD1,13,CASLGQGNTEAFF,TGTGCCAGCCTTGGACAGGGGAACACTGAAGCTTTCTTT
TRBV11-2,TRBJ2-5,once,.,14,CASSFYRSGETQYF,TGTGCCAGCAGCTTCTACAGGAGTGGAGAGACCCAGTACTTC
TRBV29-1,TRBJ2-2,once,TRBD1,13,CSVETGGDGELFF,TGCAGCGTGGAGACAGGGGGGGACGGGGAGCTGTTTTTT
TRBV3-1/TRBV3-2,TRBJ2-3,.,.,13,CASSPPGRDTQYF,TGTGCCAGCAGCCCCCCCGGGAGAGATACGCAGTATTTT
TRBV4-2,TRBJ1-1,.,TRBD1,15,CASSQGRSGGTEAFF,TGTGCCAGCAGCCAAGGGCGGTCAGGGGGCACTGAAGCTTTCTTT
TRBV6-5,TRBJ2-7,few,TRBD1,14,CASSRGQGSYEQYF,TGTGCCAGCAGCCGGGGACAGGGATCCTACGAGCAGTACTTC
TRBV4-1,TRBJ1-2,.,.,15,CASSQDITANYGYTF,TGCGCCAGCAGCCAAGATATCACAGCTAACTATGGCTACACCTTC
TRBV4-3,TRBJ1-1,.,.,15,CASSFSGGGNTEAFF,TGCGCCAGCAGCTTCAGCGGGGGGGGGAACACTGAAGCTTTCTTT
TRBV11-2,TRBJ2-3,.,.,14,CASSLGEATDTQYF,TGTGCCAGCAGCTTAGGAGAGGCCACAGATACGCAGTATTTT
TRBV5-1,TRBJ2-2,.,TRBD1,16,CASSSNPGGDTGELFF,TGCGCCAGCAGCTCAAACCCAGGGGGTGACACCGGGGAGCTGTTTTTT
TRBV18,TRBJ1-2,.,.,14,CASSPRDSDYGYTF,TGTGCCAGCTCACCGCGGGATAGCGACTATGGCTACACCTTC
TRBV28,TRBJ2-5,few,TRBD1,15,CASSFGTGLEETQYF,TGTGCCAGCAGTTTTGGGACAGGGTTGGAAGAGACCCAGTACTTC
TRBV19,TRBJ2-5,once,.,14,CASSIPGLQETQYF,TGTGCCAGTAGTATCCCAGGCCTCCAAGAGACCCAGTACTTC
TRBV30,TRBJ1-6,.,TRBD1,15,CAWSKTGFLPSPLHF,TGTGCCTGGAGTAAGACAGGGTTCTTACCCTCACCCCTCCACTTT
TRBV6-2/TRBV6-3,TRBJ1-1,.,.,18,CASSYSSPRGGSVTEAFF,TGTGCCAGCAGTTACTCGAGTCCGAGGGGAGGGTCGGTCACTGAAGCTTTCTTT
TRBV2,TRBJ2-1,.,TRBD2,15,CASRSGTSAYNEQFF,TGTGCCAGCAGATCCGGGACTAGCGCATACAATGAGCAGTTCTTC
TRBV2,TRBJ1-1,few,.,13,CASSEGLNTEAFF,TGTGCCAGCAGTGAAGGGCTGAACACTGAAGCTTTCTTT
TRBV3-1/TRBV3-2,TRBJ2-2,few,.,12,CASSQASGELFF,TGTGCCAGCAGCCAAGCCAGCGGGGAGCTGTTTTTT
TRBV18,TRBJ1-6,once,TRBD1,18,CASSPRDSRSSYNSPLHF,TGTGCCAGCTCACCACGGGACAGTCGGAGCTCCTATAATTCACCCCTCCACTTT
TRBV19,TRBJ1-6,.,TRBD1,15,CASSREGTGESPLHF,TGTGCCAGTAGTAGAGAAGGGACAGGGGAATCACCCCTCCACTTT
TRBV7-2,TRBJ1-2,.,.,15,CASSANRDPHGGYTF,TGTGCCAGCAGCGCCAACCGGGATCCTCACGGGGGCTACACCTTC
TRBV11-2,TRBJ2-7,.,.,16,CASSHQWRDRTGEQYF,TGTGCCAGCAGCCACCAATGGCGGGATAGAACGGGCGAGCAGTACTTC
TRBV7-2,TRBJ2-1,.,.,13,CASSSVAYNEQFF,TGTGCCAGCAGCTCGGTGGCCTACAATGAGCAGTTCTTC
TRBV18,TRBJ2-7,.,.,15,CASSQDTRDSYEQYF,TGTGCCAGCTCACAAGACACTCGGGACTCCTACGAGCAGTACTTC
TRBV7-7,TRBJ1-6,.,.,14,CASSPRGGNSPLHF,TGTGCCAGCAGCCCACGGGGGGGTAATTCACCCCTCCACTTT
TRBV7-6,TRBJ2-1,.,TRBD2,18,CASSLEAREGSSYNEQFF,TGTGCCAGCAGCTTAGAGGCTCGGGAGGGATCCTCCTACAATGAGCAGTTCTTC